What follows are 25 T cell receptor beta chains derived from one specimen sequenced in a study of blood T cell repertoires in COVID-19. Assay used: immunoSEQ multiplex PCR; TCRdb lists only in-frame clones, some missing. The data show fewer than 130,000 clones, approximately 82% seen once. Sample: peripheral blood. These receptors were obtained from a woman older than 75 with acute or convalescent COVID-19.

The chain combines TRBV30 with TRBJ1-4; possibly TRBD1 for D (5 bases). V lost 5 bases and J 10 bases, leaving 17 bases between the germline ends. The CDR3 sequence is 13 residues long. Germline lookup yields CDR1 GTSNPN and CDR2 SVGIG (reference sequence). DNA for the CDR3: TGTGCCTGGGGCGACCAGGGAGGAGGAAAACTGTTTTTT. Protein: CAWGDQGGGKLFF.

Only one count was recorded for this clone. The genes are TRBV9 and TRBJ2-1, with 12 positions matching TRBD2. The junction had 10 bases not matched to a gene; V was cut back by 4 bases and J by 5 bases. The CDR3 contains 17 residues. CDR1 is SGDLS and CDR2 is YYNGEE in the germline V gene. This CDR3 is CASSPRLAGALNNEQFF. The DNA for the CDR3 is TGTGCCAGCAGCCCACGACTAGCGGGGGCCTTAAACAATGAGCAGTTCTTC. Complete variable domain (other parts from reference TRBV9 and TRBJ2-1): DSGVTQTPKHLITATGQRVTLRCSPRSGDLSVYWYQQSLDQGLQFLIQYYNGEERAKGNILERFSAQQFPDLHSELNLSSLELGDSALYFCASSPRLAGALNNEQFFGPGTRLTVL.

J is TRBJ1-5 and V is TRBV6-5; the D gene is possibly TRBD1 (5 bases). Between the trimmed V and J ends, which lost 9 bases and 2 bases, there was a span of 8 bases. This CDR3 has 12 residues. Germline V gene data show CDR1 as MNHEY and CDR2 as SVGAGI. The CDR3 DNA follows: TGTGCCAGTGGGGGGGGCAATCAGCCCCAGCATTTT. This sequence encodes CASGGGNQPQHF.

This clone has only a few counts. The chain carries TRBV6-1 and TRBJ2-3; 9 bases agree with TRBD2. The CDR3 runs 17 residues. Germline lookup yields CDR1 MNHNS and CDR2 SASEGT. The V segment lost 4 bases and the J segment 1 base; nucleotides outside the gene matches: 9. The DNA of the CDR3 is TGTGCCAGCAGTGTAGGGGGCGGGGGGGCTGGCACAGATACGCAGTATTTT. This gives the protein CASSVGGGGAGTDTQYF.

V is TRBV29-1 and J is TRBJ2-3; D is uncertain. The CDR3 covers 14 residues. Germline loops: CDR1 SQVTM, CDR2 ANQGSEA. Trimming stripped 2 bases from V and 5 bases from J, with 14 bases between. The CDR3, as DNA: TGCAGCGTTGAAAGGAGTTTGTCTCAAGATACGCAGTATTTT. This translates into CSVERSLSQDTQYF.

V usage is TRBV6-5 and J usage is TRBJ2-1; TRBD1 matches 10 bases. The V segment lost 6 bases and the J segment 10 bases; nucleotides outside the gene matches: 9. The CDR3 spans 14 residues. Looked up from germline, CDR1 is MNHEY and CDR2 is SVGAGI. CDR3 protein: CASSFGTGVREQFF. CDR3 in DNA: TGTGCCAGCAGCTTCGGGACAGGGGTAAGGGAGCAGTTCTTC.

The chain uses TRBV9 and TRBJ2-7, with D unresolved. The V gene lost 0 bases and the J gene lost 3 bases, with 16 bases spanning the gap. This CDR3 contains 16 residues. From germline, CDR1 is SGDLS and CDR2 YYNGEE. The CDR3 spells CASSVDHRLTGYEQYF. DNA for the CDR3: TGTGCCAGCAGCGTAGATCACCGACTGACGGGCTACGAGCAGTACTTC. The variable domain in full, with the rest retrieved from reference TRBV9 and TRBJ2-7, is DSGVTQTPKHLITATGQRVTLRCSPRSGDLSVYWYQQSLDQGLQFLIQYYNGEERAKGNILERFSAQQFPDLHSELNLSSLELGDSALYFCASSVDHRLTGYEQYFGPGTRLTVT.

This clone was recorded at least ten times. This chain links TRBV6-5 with TRBJ2-3; no reliable D call. The V gene lost 0 bases and the J gene lost 2 bases, with 9 bases spanning the gap. This CDR3 comprises 15 residues. In germline, CDR1 is MNHEY, CDR2 SVGAGI. The CDR3 DNA follows: TGTGCCAGCAGTTACTCACTACACACCACAGATACGCAGTATTTT. It encodes CASSYSLHTTDTQYF.

J is TRBJ1-6 and V is TRBV13, with 9 bases aligning to TRBD1. Trimming at V came to 5 bases and at J to 5 bases, leaving 7 bases not matched to a gene. CDR1 is PRHDT and CDR2 is FYEKMQ in the germline V gene (reference sequence). The CDR3 contains 16 residues. The CDR3 region has the DNA TGTGCCAGCAGCCTGGGACAGGGTGGAAATAATTCACCCCTCCACTTT. Translated, it gives CASSLGQGGNNSPLHF.

The chain carries TRBV4-3 and TRBJ1-2, with 7 bases fitting TRBD1. The CDR3 sequence is 14 residues long. CDR1 is LGHNA, CDR2 YSLEER, per germline. Trimming took 0 bases from V and 7 from J; bases not matched to a gene: 5. This chain's CDR3 is CASSQEGGSRGYTF. Here the CDR3 DNA reads TGCGCCAGCAGCCAAGAAGGGGGCTCTCGTGGCTACACCTTC.

The rearrangement links TRBV4-2 to TRBJ1-2; D is unresolved. The CDR3 contains 15 residues. Trimming took off 4 bases at V and 2 bases at J, with 14 bases between the two ends. Looked up from germline, CDR1 is LGHNA and CDR2 is YNFKEQ. The CDR3: CASSRYTNGNYGYTF. CDR3 nucleotides: TGTGCCAGCAGCCGGTACACTAACGGAAACTATGGCTACACCTTC.

The chain is built from TRBV29-1 and TRBJ2-5, with 10 bases that match TRBD1. CDR1 is SQVTM and CDR2 is ANQGSEA in the germline V gene. CDR3 length equals 14 residues. V lost 0 bases, J lost 4 bases, and 2 bases stayed unmatched. The CDR3 loop reads CSVEDRTGGETQYF. The CDR3 DNA sequence: TGCAGCGTTGAAGATAGGACAGGGGGAGAGACCCAGTACTTC. Filled out from reference TRBV29-1 and TRBJ2-5, the complete variable domain reads SAVISQKPSRDICQRGTSLTIQCQVDSQVTMMFWYRQQPGQSLTLIATANQGSEATYESGFVIDKFPISRPNLTFSTLTVSNMSPEDSSIYLCSVEDRTGGETQYFGPGTRLLVL.

This chain connects TRBV5-1 to TRBJ1-1; D is possibly TRBD1 (6 bases). Per germline, CDR1 SGHRS and CDR2 YFSETQ. Trimming removed 1 base from V and 4 bases from J, with 8 bases in between. CDR3 length: 13 amino acids. The CDR3 loop reads CASSLKGGTEAFF. The CDR3 DNA sequence: TGCGCCAGCAGCTTGAAAGGGGGCACTGAAGCTTTCTTT.

The sample holds one count of this clone. Here the CDR3 DNA reads TGCGCCAGCAGCCAAGAGGTAGAAGCGGGAGTTACCCGCGAGCAGTTCTTC. Amino acid sequence: CASSQEVEAGVTREQFF. This chain connects TRBV4-3 to TRBJ2-1, with TRBD2 identical over 8 bases. The ends lost 0 bases at V and 10 bases at J; junction bases unmatched: 14. CDR1 and CDR2 from the germline V gene are LGHNA and YSLEER. The CDR3 consists of 17 residues.

The table lists this clone with a count of one. The chain carries TRBV19 and TRBJ2-2; 10 bases fit TRBD2. The germline CDR1 and CDR2 sequences are LNHDA and SQIVND (reference sequence). J lost 6 bases, V lost 3 bases, and 4 bases had no gene match. The CDR3 spans 15 residues. CDR3 protein: CASSIASGSPGELFF. CDR3 in DNA: TGTGCCAGTAGTATTGCTAGCGGGAGCCCCGGGGAGCTGTTTTTT.

This clone occurred once. The chain has TRBV28 and TRBJ2-3; perhaps TRBD2 as D (6 bases). The CDR3 is made up of 15 amino acids. Germline V gene sequence: CDR1 MDHEN, CDR2 SYDVKM. With 6 bases removed from V and 9 bases from J, the gap between germline ends came to 22 bases. CDR3 coding DNA: TGTGCCAGCAGGGGAGGAGGGCTACAAAGCATGACGCAGTATTTT. Its protein is CASRGGGLQSMTQYF.

This clone was counted a single time. The J gene is TRBJ2-3, the V gene TRBV27; 8 nucleotides agree with TRBD2. CDR3 size: 19 residues. Per germline, CDR1 MNHEY and CDR2 SMNVEV (reference sequence). Unmatched junction bases numbered 15, after V lost 4 bases and J lost 0 bases. CDR3 protein: CASSSLMGSSGRSTDTQYF. As DNA, the CDR3 is TGTGCCAGCAGTTCGCTTATGGGCTCTAGCGGGCGCAGCACAGATACGCAGTATTTT.

Only a few counts were recorded for this clone. The V call is TRBV5-6, the J call TRBJ2-3; TRBD2 matches at 9 bases. Trimming took 2 bases from V and 1 from J; bases not matched to a gene: 2. Germline lookup yields CDR1 SGHDT and CDR2 YYEEEE. The CDR3 sequence is 15 residues long. The CDR3, as DNA: TGTGCCAGCAGCTTACGCGGGGGGGGCACAGATACGCAGTATTTT. This sequence encodes CASSLRGGGTDTQYF.

The rearrangement links TRBV7-6 to TRBJ1-2; TRBD1 is a possible D gene (6 bases). The V gene lost 11 bases and the J gene lost 4 bases, with 11 bases spanning the gap. The CDR3 length is 11 residues. The germline gives CDR1 SGHVS, CDR2 FNYEAQ. DNA of the CDR3: TGTGCCGCGGACAGCGGCTATGGCTACACCTTC. It translates to CAADSGYGYTF.

V and J are TRBV19 and TRBJ2-2; maybe TRBD1 (6 bases). The germline V gene has CDR1 LNHDA and CDR2 SQIVND (reference sequence). The CDR3 consists of 14 residues. V was clipped by 5 bases and J by 4 bases, with 11 bases between them. CDR3 DNA sequence: TGTGCCAGTAGTGTAAACAGGGTCACCGGGGAGCTGTTTTTT. This encodes CASSVNRVTGELFF.

V and J are TRBV3-1 (or the pseudogene TRBV3-2) and TRBJ2-7; 11 positions agree with TRBD1. The trim removed 1 base at V and 3 bases at J, leaving 11 bases unmatched. In germline, CDR1 is LGHDT, CDR2 YNNKEL (reference sequence). This CDR3 is 18 amino acids long. CDR3 in amino acids: CASSQAIPRDRGYYEQYF. DNA for the CDR3: TGTGCCAGCAGCCAAGCTATTCCCCGGGACAGGGGGTACTACGAGCAGTACTTC.

V is TRBV6-2 or TRBV6-3 and J is TRBJ2-6; tentatively, D is TRBD2 (5 bases). V was clipped by 6 bases and J by 4 bases, with 25 bases between them. Germline CDR1 and CDR2: MNHEY and SVGEGT. This CDR3 has 19 amino acids. CDR3 DNA sequence: TGTGCCAGCAGCCCTCACCGCTGGAGGCCCCGGGCCGGGGCCAACGTCCTGACTTTC. Translated: CASSPHRWRPRAGANVLTF.

V is TRBV5-6 and J is TRBJ2-5, with TRBD2 identical over 10 bases. Germline V gives CDR1 SGHDT, CDR2 YYEEEE. V gave up 4 bases and J gave up 2 bases; unmatched junction bases: 2. CDR3 length: 14 residues. CDR3 in DNA: TGTGCCAGCAGCGGGACTAGCGAACAAGAGACCCAGTACTTC. This gives the protein CASSGTSEQETQYF.

This chain joins TRBV28 and TRBJ2-7, with D possibly being TRBD1 (6 bases). Per germline, CDR1 MDHEN and CDR2 SYDVKM. The CDR3 extends over 16 amino acids. V was trimmed by 3 bases and J by 0 bases, leaving 15 bases between them. The CDR3 is CASSFPRQELSYEQYF. The DNA for the CDR3 is TGTGCCAGCAGTTTTCCCCGACAGGAACTCTCCTACGAGCAGTACTTC.

This chain connects TRBV7-2 to TRBJ2-1; 8 bases fit TRBD2. V shed 4 bases, J shed 4 bases, and the junction held 3 bases outside the gene matches. Per germline, CDR1 SGHTA and CDR2 FQGNSA. The CDR3 has 14 residues. CDR3 amino acids: CASSWLAGYNEQFF. The CDR3, as DNA: TGTGCCAGCAGCTGGCTAGCGGGTTACAATGAGCAGTTCTTC.